Shown below are 17 T cell receptor beta chains from a single sample sequenced in a study of tumor-infiltrating lymphocytes in primary liver carcinoma. Between about 17 and 34 mg of unsorted bulk tissue served as the source from which RNA and DNA were co-extracted. Total RNA (approximately 450 ng) served as template for TCR beta cDNA synthesis primed by a constant-region primer. Libraries for TCR beta were built through three nested multiplex PCR rounds, which together made up a slightly modified ARM-PCR procedure. A C-beta reverse primer was combined with TRBV1-TRBV30 forward primers in the first two PCR rounds, and each round had 9 to 10 cycles. A single record per CDR3 protein comes from TCRdb applying MiXCR to the multiplex PCR reads. The table includes 90,000 to 150,000 distinct CDR3 sequences, 55% to 70% detected once. Sequencing used tumor-adjacent normal liver tissue. All receptors come from an older woman with primary liver carcinoma and hepatitis B virus infection.

The sample holds many counts of this clonotype. The genes are TRBV28 and TRBJ1-6; D is possibly TRBD1 (5 bases). The germline V gene encodes CDR1 MDHEN and CDR2 SYDVKM. There are 13 residues in the CDR3. The CDR3: CAYRDRNNSPLHF. CDR3 DNA: TGTGCATACCGGGACCGCAATAATTCACCCCTCCACTTT.

This clonotype rates as large. The chain is built from TRBV6-5 and TRBJ2-1; 11 bases are a match to TRBD2. The V gene's germline CDR1 is MNHEY and CDR2 SVGAGI. The CDR3 totals 16 residues. V lost 5 bases, J lost 5 bases, and 8 bases stayed unmatched. CDR3 coding DNA: TGTGCCAGCAGTCCGCCGGGACTAGCGGTCCACAATGAGCAGTTCTTC. Protein: CASSPPGLAVHNEQFF.

This clonotype was seen once. Given the absence of the conserved phenylalanine or tryptophan at the CDR3 end, a read error is likely. The chain carries TRBV6-1 and TRBJ2-2; 9 bases line up with TRBD2. Germline V gene sequence: CDR1 MNHNS, CDR2 SASEGT. CDR3 length equals 16 residues. V dropped 3 bases and J dropped 7; count of bases not matched to a gene: 9. Written as DNA, the CDR3 is TGTGCCAGCAGTGACGAGGGACTAGCAAGGGGCGGGGAGCTGTTTTAT. Its translation is CASSDEGLARGGELFY.

This clonotype appeared many times. The chain has TRBV28 and TRBJ2-7; 8 bases align to TRBD1. CDR1 and CDR2 from the germline V gene are MDHEN and SYDVKM. V lost 6 bases to trimming and J lost 6 bases; unmatched junction nucleotides: 10. The CDR3 spans 14 residues. Written as DNA, the CDR3 is TGTGCCAGCAGCCCTTGGACAGGGTTTGGCGAGCAGTACTTC. Its protein is CASSPWTGFGEQYF.

This clonotype was recorded at least ten times. The CDR3 sequence: CASSLTGRQETQYF. CDR3 coding DNA: TGTGCCAGCAGCTTAACCGGGAGGCAAGAGACCCAGTACTTC. The V gene is TRBV5-4, the J gene TRBJ2-5; 7 bases line up with TRBD2. V was clipped by 2 bases and J by 2 bases; unmatched bases: 3. Looked up from germline, CDR1 is SGHNT and CDR2 is YYREEE (reference sequence). This CDR3 comprises 14 residues.

This clonotype is medium-sized. This chain connects TRBV11-2 to TRBJ2-5; no definite D call. Germline CDR1 reads SGHAT; CDR2 reads FQNNGV. The CDR3 is made up of 15 amino acids. V gave up 2 bases and J gave up 4 bases, with 14 bases separating them. The CDR3 loop reads CASSLRPWIGETQYF. The DNA of the CDR3 is TGTGCCAGCAGCTTAAGGCCCTGGATTGGAGAGACCCAGTACTTC.

By share, this clonotype counts as medium-sized (0.01 to 0.1%). The chain has TRBV11-2 and TRBJ2-2; no definite D call. The CDR3 is 15 amino acids. Germline assignment: CDR1 SGHAT and CDR2 FQNNGV. V was pared by 5 bases and J by 1 base, with 11 bases between. The CDR3, as DNA: TGTGCCAGCAGCCCCGTGGGCAAGAACACCGGGGAGCTGTTTTTT. It codes for CASSPVGKNTGELFF. Full variable domain (remainder filled in from reference TRBV11-2 and TRBJ2-2): EAGVAQSPRYKIIEKRQSVAFWCNPISGHATLYWYQQILGQGPKLLIQFQNNGVVDDSQLPKDRFSAERLKGVDSTLKIQPAKLEDSAVYLCASSPVGKNTGELFFGEGSRLTVL.

This clonotype has at least ten counts. The chain joins TRBV5-1 to TRBJ2-6; 7 bases are shared with TRBD1. CDR3 length equals 16 residues. The germline gives CDR1 SGHRS, CDR2 YFSETQ. V shed 0 bases, J shed 2 bases, and the junction held 2 bases outside the gene matches. CDR3 nucleotides: TGCGCCAGCAGCTTGGCCGGACAGGCTGGGGCCAACGTCCTGACTTTC. Residues: CASSLAGQAGANVLTF.

In the case of this clonotype: A junction end diverges from the germline sequence, so it may reflect a read error. The V and J genes are TRBV11-2 and TRBJ2-7; D may be TRBD1 (6 bases). This CDR3 is built from 14 residues. Germline V gives CDR1 SGHAT, CDR2 FQNNGV. The CDR3 region is CASSIYRDHYVQYF. The CDR3 nucleotides read TGTGCCAGCAGCATATACAGGGATCACTACGTGCAGTACTTC.

Remarks on this clonotype: One base away lies a much larger clone, so this may be a sequencing read error. The chain combines TRBV30 with TRBJ1-1; D gene unclear. The germline CDR1 and CDR2 sequences are GTSNPN and SVGIG (reference sequence). The V and J ends lost 2 bases and 0 bases respectively, with 7 bases between them. The CDR3 loop spans 13 amino acids. The CDR3 coding sequence is TGTGCCTGGAGTCTGAGCATGAACACTGAAGCTTTCTTT. It codes for CAWSLSMNTEAFF.

For this clonotype: One junction end disagrees with the germline gene, perhaps due to a read error. This chain joins TRBV28 and TRBJ2-7; 7 nucleotides match TRBD1. The CDR3 covers 14 residues. Germline V gene sequence: CDR1 MDHEN, CDR2 SYDVKM. The CDR3 sequence: CANSQRQGNHEQYF. The DNA for the CDR3 is TGTGCCAACAGTCAAAGACAGGGTAACCACGAGCAGTACTTC.

Worth noting for this clonotype: A read error may explain this, as a much larger clone is one base away. The chain couples TRBV29-1 to TRBJ2-3; D may match TRBD1 or TRBD2 (5 bases each). Germline V gene data show CDR1 as SQVTM and CDR2 as ANQGSEA. Trimming cost V 3 bases and J 2 bases, with 18 bases left between them. The CDR3 is 16 residues long. The DNA of the CDR3 is TGCAGCGTTGATGGGCGGACTGGGACCTACACAGATACGCAGTATTTT. Encoded protein: CSVDGRTGTYTDTQYF.

A word on this clonotype: A read error may account for a junction end that differs from germline. The chain uses TRBV6-6 and TRBJ2-6; the D is unclear. This CDR3 contains 15 residues. Germline CDR1 and CDR2: MNHNY and SVGAGI (reference sequence). CDR3 protein: CASSYSVSGANALTF. CDR3 nucleotides: TGTGCCAGCAGTTACTCAGTCTCTGGCGCCAACGCCCTGACTTTC.

For this clonotype: One end of the junction fails to match germline, which may point to a read error. This chain uses TRBV6-1 with TRBJ2-5; perhaps D is TRBD1 or TRBD2 (5 bases each). The CDR3 is 15 amino acids. Germline CDR1 MNHNS, CDR2 SASEGT. CDR3 nucleotides: TGTGCCAGCAGTGTCCGGGACCCTCAACAAGAGAACCAGTACTTC. Its protein is CASSVRDPQQENQYF.

The chain combines TRBV11-1 with TRBJ1-2, with 8 nucleotides matching TRBD1. Germline V lookup: CDR1 SGHAT, CDR2 FQDESV (reference sequence). This CDR3 is 13 amino acids long. The CDR3 region has the DNA TGTAGCAACAGCTTAAAACAGGGGGATGGCTACACCTTC. It specifies CSNSLKQGDGYTF.

This clonotype showed up just a few times. The chain joins TRBV11-2 to TRBJ2-7; D assignment may be TRBD1 or TRBD2 (5 bases each). The CDR3 is 17 residues long. Germline V gene lookup returns CDR1 SGHAT and CDR2 FQNNGV. V shed 4 bases and J shed 0 bases, with 19 bases lying between them. The CDR3 region is CASSSLLGTVNSYEQYF. DNA for the CDR3: TGTGCCAGCAGCTCCCTACTGGGGACGGTGAACTCCTACGAGCAGTACTTC.

The table lists this clonotype with a count of one. This chain joins TRBV6-1 and TRBJ2-1; 7 bases agree with TRBD2. CDR3 size: 12 residues. From germline, CDR1 is MNHNS and CDR2 SASEGT. J was trimmed by 13 bases and V by 10 bases; bases with no gene match: 13. The CDR3, as DNA: TGTGCCACAATTGGGCTAGCGGTGACCCAGTTCTTC. Translated, it gives CATIGLAVTQFF.